The 23 T cell receptor beta chains in this list originate from one sample, sequenced in a study of human T cells and chemical hapten exposure. Time point described: patch test 2, 6 weeks after DPC sensitization. Treatment described: therapeutic diphenylcyclopropenone sensitization with weekly scalp DPC. One entry per CDR3 protein results from TCRdb running MiXCR on the RACE reads. The sample carries 70,000 to 90,000 distinct CDR3 sequences, under 11% recorded once. This specimen was whole blood, taken in connection with sensitization to the hapten diphenylcyclopropenone (DPC). These receptors were taken from a woman between 50 and 59 years old with alopecia areata. Some clones in this sample may be carry-over from other donors' samples.

DNA of the CDR3: TGTGCCAGCAGCCCGTCGTCTGGGCCCTACAATGAGCAGTTCTTC. Residues: CASSPSSGPYNEQFF. V usage is TRBV16 and J usage is TRBJ2-1; D is unclear. There are 15 residues in the CDR3. Looked up from germline, CDR1 is KGHSY and CDR2 is FQNENV. V was clipped by 4 bases and J by 2 bases, with 12 bases between them.

This sequence joins TRBV18 and TRBJ1-5; the D is unclear. The CDR3 extends over 18 amino acids. The V end lost 6 bases, the J end lost 0 bases, and 21 bases lay between the germline ends. In germline, CDR1 is KGHSH, CDR2 LQKENI. The CDR3 nucleotides read TGTGCCAGCTCCCCAAGGACTGGCGGAGATTATAGCAATCAGCCCCAGCATTTT. It codes for CASSPRTGGDYSNQPQHF.

This clonotype was observed a handful of times. The chain uses TRBV7-2 and TRBJ2-5; TRBD1 matches at 7 bases. CDR3 length equals 16 residues. The germline V gene encodes CDR1 SGHTA and CDR2 FQGNSA. J gave up 2 bases and V 0 bases, and 6 bases lay outside the gene matches. CDR3 nucleotide sequence: TGTGCCAGCAGCTTAGCTCCGGGACAGATACAAGAGACCCAGTACTTC. Translating it yields CASSLAPGQIQETQYF.

This clonotype has more than one count but fewer than ten. The rearrangement joins TRBV20-1 to TRBJ2-3, with 10 bases identical to TRBD1. J lost 3 bases, V lost 5 bases, and 5 bases had no gene match. The CDR3 extends over 14 amino acids. Looked up from germline, CDR1 is DFQATT and CDR2 is SNEGSKA (reference sequence). CDR3 region: CSAGRDRGTDTQYF. The CDR3 DNA reads as TGCAGTGCTGGCCGGGACAGGGGAACAGATACGCAGTATTTT.

This clonotype occurred many times. J is TRBJ2-1 and V is TRBV5-1, with D hard to call. The germline V gene encodes CDR1 SGHRS and CDR2 YFSETQ. This CDR3 is 13 amino acids long. The ends were cut back, 4 bases at V and 7 bases at J, with 12 bases in the middle. CDR3 sequence (DNA): TGCGCCAGCAGCCCCCAAGCACGAAATGAGCAGTTCTTC. Protein product: CASSPQARNEQFF.

Ten or more counts support this clonotype. The V gene is TRBV4-2, the J gene TRBJ2-1; D is undetermined. Trimming stripped 0 bases from V and 7 bases from J, with 7 bases between. The CDR3 spans 13 residues. The germline V gene has CDR1 LGHNA and CDR2 YNFKEQ. The CDR3 DNA is TGTGCCAGCAGCCAAGATACCGGTAATGAGCAGTTCTTC. The encoded protein is CASSQDTGNEQFF.

This clonotype was detected only a few times. V usage is TRBV7-6 and J usage is TRBJ2-3; D remains ambiguous. CDR3 length: 13 amino acids. CDR1 and CDR2 (germline): SGHVS, FNYEAQ. Between the trimmed V and J ends, which lost 4 bases and 11 bases, there was a span of 16 bases. CDR3 in DNA: TGTGCCAGCAGCTCCGCTAATACTCTACAGCAGTATTTT. Protein: CASSSANTLQQYF.

The J gene is TRBJ2-7, the V gene TRBV3-1, with TRBD1 matching over 7 bases. Germline assignment: CDR1 LGHDT and CDR2 YNNKEL (reference sequence). The CDR3 contains 13 residues. With V trimmed by 4 bases and J by 6 bases, 6 bases remained unmatched. The CDR3 here is CASSRKTGTEQYF. DNA for the CDR3: TGTGCCAGCAGCCGAAAGACAGGGACCGAGCAGTACTTC.

The chain links TRBV18 to TRBJ2-5, with D perhaps being TRBD1 or TRBD2 (5 bases each). Germline V gene data show CDR1 as KGHSH and CDR2 as LQKENI. The CDR3 covers 13 residues. Trimming pared 3 bases from V and 4 bases from J, leaving 9 bases between. The CDR3 bases are TGTGCCAGCTCACCCGGGACGGGAGAGACCCAGTACTTC. Its translation is CASSPGTGETQYF.

This clonotype has at least ten counts. CDR3 in amino acids: CASSLTGYYQPQHF. The CDR3 bases are TGTGCCAGCAGCTTGACCGGGTACTATCAGCCCCAGCATTTT. V gene TRBV5-5 combines with J gene TRBJ1-5, with no clear D. Trimming left V 1 base short and J 5 bases short, with 10 bases between. Germline V CDR1 and CDR2: SGHKS, YYEKEE (reference sequence). The CDR3 covers 14 residues. Complete variable domain (other parts from reference TRBV5-5 and TRBJ1-5): DAGVTQSPTHLIKTRGQQVTLRCSPISGHKSVSWYQQVLGQGPQFIFQYYEKEERGRGNFPDRFSARQFPNYSSELNVNALLLGDSALYLCASSLTGYYQPQHFGDGTRLSIL.

This clonotype appeared many times. V usage is TRBV10-1 and J usage is TRBJ2-2, with a tentative D call TRBD2 (6 bases). Trimming stripped 0 bases from V and 5 bases from J, with 10 bases between. CDR3 length: 15 residues. Germline assignment: CDR1 WNHNN and CDR2 SYGVQD (reference sequence). CDR3 in amino acids: CASSESPGGTGELFF. The CDR3 DNA follows: TGCGCCAGCAGTGAGTCCCCTGGGGGGACCGGGGAGCTGTTTTTT.

This clonotype was recorded many times. The chain recombines TRBV4-2 with TRBJ1-4, with D hard to call. The germline V gene encodes CDR1 LGHNA and CDR2 YNFKEQ. V was trimmed by 2 bases and J by 7 bases, leaving 20 bases between them. The CDR3 consists of 17 residues. As DNA, the CDR3 is TGTGCCAGCAGCCAATTGACTGCTAAAGTAACTGGTGAAAAACTGTTTTTT. Encoded protein: CASSQLTAKVTGEKLFF.

This clonotype has at least ten counts. This chain connects TRBV6-6 to TRBJ1-4, with D perhaps TRBD1 (5 bases). Deletions cut 10 bases from V and 0 bases from J, with 18 bases between. The CDR3 is 16 amino acids. Germline CDR1 is MNHNY and CDR2 is SVGAGI (reference sequence). The chain's CDR3 is CATSSGYSATNEKLFF. DNA of the CDR3: TGTGCCACCTCGTCAGGGTACTCTGCAACTAATGAAAAACTGTTTTTT.

The CDR3 nucleotides read TGTGCCAGCAGGTCCCCGGGACAGGCGTCCTACGAGCAGTACTTC. Translation: CASRSPGQASYEQYF. The chain carries TRBV28 and TRBJ2-7; 8 nucleotides align to TRBD1. CDR3 length: 15 amino acids. V lost 6 bases and J lost 1; bases outside the gene matches: 8. Germline V gene data show CDR1 as MDHEN and CDR2 as SYDVKM.

This clonotype was detected many times. The chain joins TRBV7-2 to TRBJ1-5; 7 bases line up with TRBD1. The CDR3 sequence is 14 residues long. J was trimmed by 5 bases and V by 3 bases; bases with no gene match: 4. Germline CDR1 reads SGHTA; CDR2 reads FQGNSA. CDR3 DNA sequence: TGTGCCAGCAGCTTGGACAGGAGTTATCAGCCCCAGCATTTT. Residues: CASSLDRSYQPQHF.

This clonotype was counted at least ten times. J is TRBJ1-4 and V is TRBV30; D remains ambiguous. CDR3 length equals 12 residues. The V end was cut by 4 bases, the J end by 3 bases, with 6 bases between. Germline V lookup: CDR1 GTSNPN, CDR2 SVGIG (reference sequence). The CDR3 loop is CAWTPANEKLFF. The CDR3 DNA sequence: TGTGCCTGGACCCCAGCTAATGAAAAACTGTTTTTT.

The genes are TRBV19 and TRBJ2-1, with D possibly TRBD2 on 6 matching bases. With 0 bases removed from V and 3 bases from J, the gap between germline ends came to 15 bases. The length of the CDR3 is 17 residues. The V gene's germline CDR1 is LNHDA and CDR2 SQIVND (reference sequence). CDR3 protein: CASSIDFSSAYYNEQFF. In nucleotides, the CDR3 is TGTGCCAGTAGTATAGATTTTTCTAGCGCCTACTACAATGAGCAGTTCTTC.

V and J are TRBV10-3 and TRBJ2-1; possibly TRBD2 for D (5 bases). Germline CDR1 and CDR2: ENHRY and SYGVKD. Trimming took 7 bases from V and 2 from J, leaving 12 bases between them. The CDR3 has 14 residues. CDR3 in DNA: TGTGCCATCAAGTCGCCACTAGCCTACAATGAGCAGTTCTTC. Encoded protein: CAIKSPLAYNEQFF.

There are many counts of this clonotype. This sequence joins TRBV3-1 and TRBJ2-7, with D unclear. The V and J ends lost 4 bases and 3 bases respectively, with 10 bases between them. This CDR3 has 13 amino acids. Germline V gene sequence: CDR1 LGHDT, CDR2 YNNKEL (reference sequence). CDR3 residues: CASSRRPDYEQYF. CDR3 in DNA: TGTGCCAGCAGCCGTCGACCGGACTACGAGCAGTACTTC.

This clonotype was counted a few times. The rearrangement joins TRBV20-1 to TRBJ2-1; 7 bases fit TRBD2. This CDR3 comprises 15 residues. The V segment lost 0 bases and the J segment 7 bases; nucleotides outside the gene matches: 9. From germline, CDR1 is DFQATT and CDR2 SNEGSKA (reference sequence). CDR3 nucleotides: TGCAGTGCTAGAGACGGGGGGAGGGCCTTAAATGAGCAGTTCTTC. Protein: CSARDGGRALNEQFF.

Remarks on this clonotype: The junction departs from germline at one end; a sequencing error may be responsible. The chain uses TRBV5-4 and TRBJ2-7, with D perhaps assigned TRBD1 or TRBD2 (6 bases each). CDR3 length: 14 residues. The germline V gene has CDR1 SGHNT and CDR2 YYREEE (reference sequence). The CDR3 DNA is TGTGCCAGCAGCCGCTGGGGGGCTGACTACGAGCAGAACTTC. It specifies CASSRWGADYEQNF.

This clonotype was found many times. J is TRBJ2-4 and V is TRBV6-2 or TRBV6-3; D is undetermined. Looked up from germline, CDR1 is MNHEY and CDR2 is SVGEGT. Deletions cut 2 bases from V and 2 bases from J, with 7 bases between. The CDR3 loop spans 14 amino acids. CDR3 bases: TGTGCCAGCAGTTACGCAGGTTCCAAAAACATTCAGTACTTC. Amino acids: CASSYAGSKNIQYF.

This chain uses TRBV2 with TRBJ2-1; D is unclear. Trimming pared 7 bases from V and 4 bases from J, leaving 17 bases between. The germline V gene has CDR1 SNHLY and CDR2 FYNNEI. This CDR3 has 15 amino acids. The CDR3 DNA reads as TGTGCCAGCACCTTTAGGCTAGTCAAATACAATGAGCAGTTCTTC. Protein: CASTFRLVKYNEQFF.